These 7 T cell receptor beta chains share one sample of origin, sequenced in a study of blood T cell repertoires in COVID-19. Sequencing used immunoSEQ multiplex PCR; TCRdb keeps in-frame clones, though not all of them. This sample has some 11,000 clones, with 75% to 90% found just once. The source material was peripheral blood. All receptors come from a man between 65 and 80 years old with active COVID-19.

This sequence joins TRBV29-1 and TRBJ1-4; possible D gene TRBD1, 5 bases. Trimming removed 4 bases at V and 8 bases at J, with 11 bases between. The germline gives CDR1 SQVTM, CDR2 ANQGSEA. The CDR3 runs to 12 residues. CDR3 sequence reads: CSVVGLREKLFF. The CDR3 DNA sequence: TGCAGCGTTGTGGGACTGAGGGAAAAACTGTTTTTT.

For the CDR3, the DNA is TGCAGCGGTGAGGGGGGGGATCGAGAGACCCAGTACTTC. Amino acids: CSGEGGDRETQYF. The genes are TRBV29-1 and TRBJ2-5, with a weak D call TRBD2 (7 bases). V was cut by 7 bases and J by 4 bases, with 16 bases left in between. There are 13 residues in the CDR3. The germline V gene has CDR1 SQVTM and CDR2 ANQGSEA.

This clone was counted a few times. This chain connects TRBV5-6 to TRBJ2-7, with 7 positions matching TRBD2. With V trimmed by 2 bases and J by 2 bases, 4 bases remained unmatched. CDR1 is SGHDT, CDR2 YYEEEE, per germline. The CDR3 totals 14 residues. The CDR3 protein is CASSFASGTYEQYF. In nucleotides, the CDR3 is TGTGCCAGCAGCTTTGCGAGCGGGACCTACGAGCAGTACTTC.

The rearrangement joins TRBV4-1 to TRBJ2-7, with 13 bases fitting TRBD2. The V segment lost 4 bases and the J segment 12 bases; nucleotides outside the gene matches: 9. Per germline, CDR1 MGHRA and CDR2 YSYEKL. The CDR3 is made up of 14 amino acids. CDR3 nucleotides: TGCGCCAGCAGCCCACGGACTAGCGGGGGCCCAGGGTACTTC. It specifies CASSPRTSGGPGYF.

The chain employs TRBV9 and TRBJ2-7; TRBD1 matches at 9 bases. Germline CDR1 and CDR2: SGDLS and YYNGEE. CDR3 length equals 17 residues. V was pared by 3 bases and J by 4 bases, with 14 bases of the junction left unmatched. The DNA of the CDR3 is TGTGCCAGCAGCGCAGACCCCGGTGGGACAGGGCTGTACGAGCAGTACTTC. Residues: CASSADPGGTGLYEQYF.

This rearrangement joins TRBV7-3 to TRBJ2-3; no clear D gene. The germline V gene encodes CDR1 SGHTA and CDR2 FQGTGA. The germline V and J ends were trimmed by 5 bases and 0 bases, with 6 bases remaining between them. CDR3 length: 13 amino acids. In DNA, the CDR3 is TGTGCCAGCAGCCGAGCTAGCACAGATACGCAGTATTTT. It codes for CASSRASTDTQYF.

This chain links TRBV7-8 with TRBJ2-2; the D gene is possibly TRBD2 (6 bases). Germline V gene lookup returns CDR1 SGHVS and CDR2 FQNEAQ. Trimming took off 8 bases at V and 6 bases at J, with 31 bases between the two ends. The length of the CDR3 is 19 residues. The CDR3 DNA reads TGTGCCAGCCCAGAAAGTCGTACTTGGGGACTTAGAGGGTCCGGGGAGCTGTTTTTT. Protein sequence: CASPESRTWGLRGSGELFF. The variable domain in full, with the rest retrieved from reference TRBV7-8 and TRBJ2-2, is GAGVSQSPRYKVAKRGQDVALRCDPISGHVSLFWYQQALGQGPEFLTYFQNEAQLDKSGLPSDRFFAERPEGSVSTLKIQRTQQEDSAVYLCASPESRTWGLRGSGELFFGEGSRLTVL.